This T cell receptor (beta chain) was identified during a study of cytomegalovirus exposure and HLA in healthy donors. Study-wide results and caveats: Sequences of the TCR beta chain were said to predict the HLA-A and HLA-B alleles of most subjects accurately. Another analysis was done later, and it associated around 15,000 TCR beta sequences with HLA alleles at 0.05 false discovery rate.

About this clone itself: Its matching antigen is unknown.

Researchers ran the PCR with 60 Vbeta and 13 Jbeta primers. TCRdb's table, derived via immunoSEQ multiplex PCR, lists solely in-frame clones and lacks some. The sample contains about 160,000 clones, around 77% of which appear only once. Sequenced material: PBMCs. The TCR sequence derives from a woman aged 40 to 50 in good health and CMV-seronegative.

The CDR3 here is CAWSVRGDTEAFF. For the CDR3, the DNA is TGTGCCTGGAGTGTACGGGGAGACACTGAAGCTTTCTTT. The V call is TRBV30, the J call TRBJ1-1; D ambiguous. This CDR3 region has 13 residues. CDR1 GTSNPN and CDR2 SVGIG come from the germline V gene (reference sequence). V was cut by 0 bases and J by 3 bases, with 8 bases left in between. Supplemented by reference TRBV30 and TRBJ1-1, the full variable domain reads SQTIHQWPATLVQPVGSPLSLECTVEGTSNPNLYWYRQAAGRGLQLLFYSVGIGQISSEVPQNLSASRPQDRQFILSSKKLLLSDSGFYLCAWSVRGDTEAFFGQGTRLTVV.